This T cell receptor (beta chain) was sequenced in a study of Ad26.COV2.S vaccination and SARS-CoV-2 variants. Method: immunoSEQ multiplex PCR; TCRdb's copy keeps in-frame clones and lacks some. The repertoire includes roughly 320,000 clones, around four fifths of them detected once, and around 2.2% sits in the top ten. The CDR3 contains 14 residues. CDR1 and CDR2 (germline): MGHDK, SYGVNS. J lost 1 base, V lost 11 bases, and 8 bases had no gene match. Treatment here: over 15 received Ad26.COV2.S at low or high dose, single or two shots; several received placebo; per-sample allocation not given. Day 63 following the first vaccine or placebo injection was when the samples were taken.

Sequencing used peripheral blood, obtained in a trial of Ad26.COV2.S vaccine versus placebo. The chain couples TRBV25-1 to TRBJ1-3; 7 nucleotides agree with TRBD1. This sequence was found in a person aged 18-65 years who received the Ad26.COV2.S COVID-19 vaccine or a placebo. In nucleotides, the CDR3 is TGTGCCGGATACAGGGGAATGTCTGGAAACACCATATATTTT. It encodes CAGYRGMSGNTIYF. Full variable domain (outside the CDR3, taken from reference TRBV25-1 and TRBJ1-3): EADIYQTPRYLVIGTGKKITLECSQTMGHDKMYWYQQDPGMELHLIHYSYGVNSTEKGDLSSESTVSRIRTEHFPLTLESARPSHTSQYLCAGYRGMSGNTIYFGEGSWLTVV.